Below, 26 T cell receptor beta chains from the same sample are listed, as sequenced in a study of beta chain features in type 1 diabetes. Expressed TCRB transcripts were sequenced because the entire RNA isolate underwent reverse transcription. Here immunoSEQ multiplex PCR was the method, and the copy in TCRdb shows in-frame clones only, minus some. The table includes roughly 150,000 clones, less than 9.5% detected once. The sample taken for sequencing was central memory CD4+ T cells from blood. The receptors originated from a woman under 30 in good health.

Comment on this clone: Within the sample, other DNA sequences also encode this same CDR3. This chain joins TRBV7-9 and TRBJ2-1; no definite D call. The CDR3 spans 11 residues. Germline V gene sequence: CDR1 SEHNR, CDR2 FQNEAQ (reference sequence). The V gene lost 2 bases and the J gene lost 8 bases, with 4 bases spanning the gap. CDR3 in amino acids: CASSLNYEQFF. In DNA, the CDR3 is TGTGCCAGCAGCTTAAACTATGAGCAGTTCTTC.

Of note for this clone: Additional DNA sequences in this sample encode the identical CDR3. The V and J genes are TRBV9 and TRBJ2-1; tentatively, D is TRBD2 (6 bases). This CDR3 has 14 residues. V was cut by 0 bases and J by 10 bases, with 14 bases left in between. CDR1 and CDR2 (germline): SGDLS, YYNGEE. The CDR3 sequence: CASSVATGVGEQFF. CDR3 sequence (DNA): TGTGCCAGCAGCGTAGCTACGGGGGTGGGGGAGCAGTTCTTC.

The chain uses TRBV4-2 and TRBJ2-3; 8 nucleotides line up with TRBD2. CDR3 length equals 18 residues. V shed 0 bases, J shed 2 bases, and the junction held 10 bases outside the gene matches. The germline V gene has CDR1 LGHNA and CDR2 YNFKEQ. The CDR3 region has the DNA TGTGCCAGCAGCCAAGAGGAGCCCCTAGCGGGTATCACAGATACGCAGTATTTT. Its translation is CASSQEEPLAGITDTQYF.

About this clone itself: At the DNA level, this CDR3 is encoded by other sequences in the same sample as well. The V and J genes are TRBV19 and TRBJ1-5; D is undetermined. The CDR3 is 14 amino acids. V was shortened by 4 bases and J by 7 bases, with 14 bases between the two germline ends. CDR1 and CDR2 from the germline V gene are LNHDA and SQIVND (reference sequence). The CDR3 reads CASSSQASGQPQHF. The CDR3 nucleotides read TGTGCCAGTAGTAGCCAGGCATCGGGACAGCCCCAGCATTTT. Together with reference TRBV19 and TRBJ1-5, the CDR3 gives the full variable domain: DGGITQSPKYLFRKEGQNVTLSCEQNLNHDAMYWYRQDPGQGLRLIYYSQIVNDFQKGDIAEGYSVSREKKESFPLTVTSAQKNPTAFYLCASSSQASGQPQHFGDGTRLSIL.

V gene TRBV7-9 combines with J gene TRBJ2-5; D call uncertain. This CDR3 comprises 12 residues. The germline V gene encodes CDR1 SEHNR and CDR2 FQNEAQ (reference sequence). Trimming took 3 bases from V and 7 from J, leaving 9 bases between them. CDR3 residues: CASSFGLGTQYF. The CDR3 nucleotides are TGTGCCAGCAGCTTCGGGTTGGGGACCCAGTACTTC.

This clone showed up just a few times. The V gene is TRBV27, the J gene TRBJ1-1, with 7 bases fitting TRBD1. This CDR3 is built from 13 residues. Germline loops: CDR1 MNHEY, CDR2 SMNVEV (reference sequence). V lost 6 bases and J lost 5; bases outside the gene matches: 6. As DNA, the CDR3 is TGTGCCAGCAGCAGAACAGGGGAAACTGAAGCTTTCTTT. Encoded protein: CASSRTGETEAFF.

The chain has TRBV30 and TRBJ1-2, with 8 bases fitting TRBD1. Per the germline V gene, CDR1 is GTSNPN and CDR2 is SVGIG (reference sequence). The CDR3 loop spans 15 amino acids. J lost 5 bases, V lost 0 bases, and 8 bases had no gene match. The CDR3 loop reads CAWSVRLGQAYGYTF. In nucleotides, the CDR3 is TGTGCCTGGAGTGTACGATTGGGACAGGCATATGGCTACACCTTC.

This clone was seen more than once but under ten times. The chain links TRBV30 to TRBJ2-7; 7 positions match TRBD1. The V gene's germline CDR1 is GTSNPN and CDR2 SVGIG (reference sequence). The V and J ends lost 1 base and 12 bases, in that order; junction bases with no gene match: 9. The CDR3 has 12 amino acids. CDR3 region: CAWSDEGARGYF. In nucleotides, the CDR3 is TGTGCCTGGAGTGATGAGGGGGCCAGGGGGTACTTC.

The chain has TRBV7-9 and TRBJ2-5; a possible D gene is TRBD2 (5 bases). Trimming shortened V by 4 bases and J by 5 bases, and 11 bases separated the two germline ends. Germline-derived CDR1 and CDR2 are SEHNR and FQNEAQ (reference sequence). The length of the CDR3 is 13 residues. CDR3 region: CASSSDGEETQYF. The DNA for the CDR3 is TGTGCCAGCAGCTCAGACGGGGAGGAGACCCAGTACTTC.

The J gene is TRBJ2-7, the V gene TRBV5-1, with D possibly being TRBD2 (5 bases). Trimming stripped 3 bases from V and 6 bases from J, with 13 bases between. Germline values: CDR1 SGHRS, CDR2 YFSETQ. This CDR3 has 13 residues. CDR3 sequence (DNA): TGCGCCAGCAGCTCTCGGTCTGAGGGCGAGCAGTACTTC. Its protein product is CASSSRSEGEQYF. Drawing the rest from reference TRBV5-1 and TRBJ2-7, the complete variable domain is KAGVTQTPRYLIKTRGQQVTLSCSPISGHRSVSWYQQTPGQGLQFLFEYFSETQRNKGNFPGRFSGRQFSNSRSEMNVSTLELGDSALYLCASSSRSEGEQYFGPGTRLTVT.

V gene TRBV6-6 combines with J gene TRBJ2-5, with 7 bases fitting TRBD2. From germline, CDR1 is MNHNY and CDR2 SVGAGI (reference sequence). The CDR3 runs to 14 residues. V lost 5 bases, J lost 5 bases, and 8 bases stayed unmatched. CDR3 bases: TGTGCCAGCAGTCGGGGACGGGAGGAGGAGACCCAGTACTTC. It yields the protein CASSRGREEETQYF.

The chain combines TRBV13 with TRBJ2-3; D remains ambiguous. With 5 bases removed from V and 1 base from J, the gap between germline ends came to 10 bases. The CDR3 spans 14 residues. Germline assignment: CDR1 PRHDT and CDR2 FYEKMQ (reference sequence). Here the CDR3 DNA reads TGTGCCAGCAGCACCTCCCGGGGCACAGATACGCAGTATTTT. Encoded protein: CASSTSRGTDTQYF.

This clone showed up just a few times. The chain uses TRBV6-5 and TRBJ1-2; D is ambiguous. V was trimmed by 10 bases and J by 6 bases, leaving 15 bases between them. There are 12 residues in the CDR3. Germline assignment: CDR1 MNHEY and CDR2 SVGAGI. This CDR3 is CATKTAGDGYTF. The DNA for the CDR3 is TGTGCCACCAAAACCGCCGGGGATGGCTACACCTTC.

The V and J genes are TRBV11-2 and TRBJ1-4; D unclear. Between the trimmed V and J ends, which lost 4 bases and 8 bases, there was a span of 5 bases. This CDR3 is built from 11 residues. Germline-derived CDR1 and CDR2 are SGHAT and FQNNGV. CDR3 nucleotides: TGTGCCAGCAGCTCCGTGGAAAAACTGTTTTTT. The encoded protein is CASSSVEKLFF.

This clone was detected only a few times. The chain has TRBV30 and TRBJ2-5; TRBD2 aligns across 13 bases. Germline CDR1 is GTSNPN and CDR2 is SVGIG (reference sequence). V lost 5 bases, J lost 5 bases, and 5 bases stayed unmatched. CDR3 size: 14 residues. CDR3 residues: CAWGPGLAGETQYF. The CDR3 DNA sequence: TGTGCCTGGGGTCCGGGACTAGCGGGGGAGACCCAGTACTTC.

This clone was observed a few times. This sequence joins TRBV14 and TRBJ2-5; D gene uncertain. V shed 0 bases and J shed 6 bases, with 8 bases lying between them. CDR3 size: 13 residues. Germline CDR1 and CDR2: SGHDN and FVKESK. CDR3 DNA: TGTGCCAGCAGCCAAGATGAGATACAGACCCAGTACTTC. It translates to CASSQDEIQTQYF.

This clone showed up just a few times. CDR3 in amino acids: CASRRAQGPYGYTF. Written as DNA, the CDR3 is TGTGCCAGCAGGAGAGCACAGGGGCCCTATGGCTACACCTTC. The J gene is TRBJ1-2, the V gene TRBV6-1; 7 bases fit TRBD1. After removal of 6 bases from V and 4 bases from J, the junction contained 8 bases not matched to a gene. The CDR3 spans 14 residues. CDR1 is MNHNS and CDR2 is SASEGT in the germline V gene.

The V gene is TRBV5-1, the J gene TRBJ2-5; 9 bases agree with TRBD1. The end of the DNA fits TRBJ2-7 better, so the J call may be wrong. Germline lookup yields CDR1 SGHRS and CDR2 YFSETQ. The CDR3 covers 13 residues. For the CDR3, the DNA is TGCGCCAGCAGCTTGACAGGGGGCAACGAGCAGTACTTC. Translating gives CASSLTGGNEQYF.

The CDR3, as DNA: TGCGCCACAGCGATAGGAGCGGGCGGTGAGCAGTTCTTC. Protein product: CATAIGAGGEQFF. V and J are TRBV5-1 and TRBJ2-1; a possible D gene is TRBD2 (6 bases). Deletions cut 9 bases from V and 9 bases from J, with 19 bases between. Germline-derived CDR1 and CDR2 are SGHRS and YFSETQ. This CDR3 is 13 amino acids long.

This chain links TRBV30 with TRBJ1-4; weak D call: TRBD1 (5 bases). Germline lookup yields CDR1 GTSNPN and CDR2 SVGIG (reference sequence). The V end was cut by 2 bases, the J end by 7 bases, with 11 bases between. CDR3 length equals 13 residues. The CDR3, as DNA: TGTGCCTGGAGTTCAGGGCGGGGTGAAAAACTGTTTTTT. This encodes CAWSSGRGEKLFF.

This chain uses TRBV6-1 with TRBJ2-1; a possible D gene is TRBD2 (6 bases). The length of the CDR3 is 15 residues. CDR1 and CDR2 (germline): MNHNS, SASEGT. The ends were cut back, 5 bases at V and 0 bases at J, with 11 bases in the middle. CDR3 in DNA: TGTGCCAGCAGTACCCGGGGGAGCTCCTACAATGAGCAGTTCTTC. It translates to CASSTRGSSYNEQFF.

This clone was seen a handful of times. The V and J genes are TRBV2 and TRBJ2-5, with 7 positions matching TRBD2. This CDR3 contains 12 residues. V trimming: 5 bases; J trimming: 4 bases; junction bases outside the gene matches: 1. Germline V lookup: CDR1 SNHLY, CDR2 FYNNEI. Here the CDR3 reads CASSRGGETQYF. The CDR3 nucleotides are TGTGCCAGCAGTCGCGGGGGAGAGACCCAGTACTTC.

The chain uses TRBV2 and TRBJ2-7; TRBD2 is a possible D gene (6 bases). V dropped 7 bases and J dropped 0 bases, with 13 bases sitting between them. This CDR3 region has 14 residues. Germline CDR1 and CDR2: SNHLY and FYNNEI. The CDR3 DNA reads as TGTGCCAGCAAGGTCGGAGGGAGCTCCTACGAGCAGTACTTC. This translates into CASKVGGSSYEQYF. Using reference TRBV2 and TRBJ2-7 for the parts outside the CDR3, the full variable domain is EPEVTQTPSHQVTQMGQEVILRCVPISNHLYFYWYRQILGQKVEFLVSFYNNEISEKSEIFDDQFSVERPDGSNFTLKIRSTKLEDSAMYFCASKVGGSSYEQYFGPGTRLTVT.

This clone was seen more than once but under ten times. The rearrangement links TRBV25-1 to TRBJ1-4, with 8 bases matching TRBD1. Trimming at V came to 5 bases and at J to 5 bases, leaving 7 bases not matched to a gene. CDR1 and CDR2 (germline): MGHDK, SYGVNS. The CDR3 is made up of 15 amino acids. The CDR3 reads CASSSSTGENEKLFF. The CDR3 DNA sequence: TGTGCCAGCAGTAGCTCGACAGGGGAAAATGAAAAACTGTTTTTT.

This clone was seen more than once but under ten times. The chain combines TRBV30 with TRBJ1-1; 7 positions match TRBD1. Germline values: CDR1 GTSNPN, CDR2 SVGIG (reference sequence). Trimming took 5 bases from V and 2 from J; bases not matched to a gene: 5. The CDR3 loop spans 13 amino acids. DNA of the CDR3: TGTGCCTGGTCGGGGACAGCAAACACTGAAGCTTTCTTT. Translating gives CAWSGTANTEAFF.

This rearrangement joins TRBV27 to TRBJ1-1; perhaps TRBD1 as D (5 bases). The CDR3 runs to 12 residues. Trimming stripped 5 bases from V and 3 bases from J, with 7 bases between. Per germline, CDR1 MNHEY and CDR2 SMNVEV (reference sequence). Here the CDR3 reads CASSGQHTEAFF. The CDR3 coding sequence is TGTGCCAGCAGTGGACAACACACTGAAGCTTTCTTT.